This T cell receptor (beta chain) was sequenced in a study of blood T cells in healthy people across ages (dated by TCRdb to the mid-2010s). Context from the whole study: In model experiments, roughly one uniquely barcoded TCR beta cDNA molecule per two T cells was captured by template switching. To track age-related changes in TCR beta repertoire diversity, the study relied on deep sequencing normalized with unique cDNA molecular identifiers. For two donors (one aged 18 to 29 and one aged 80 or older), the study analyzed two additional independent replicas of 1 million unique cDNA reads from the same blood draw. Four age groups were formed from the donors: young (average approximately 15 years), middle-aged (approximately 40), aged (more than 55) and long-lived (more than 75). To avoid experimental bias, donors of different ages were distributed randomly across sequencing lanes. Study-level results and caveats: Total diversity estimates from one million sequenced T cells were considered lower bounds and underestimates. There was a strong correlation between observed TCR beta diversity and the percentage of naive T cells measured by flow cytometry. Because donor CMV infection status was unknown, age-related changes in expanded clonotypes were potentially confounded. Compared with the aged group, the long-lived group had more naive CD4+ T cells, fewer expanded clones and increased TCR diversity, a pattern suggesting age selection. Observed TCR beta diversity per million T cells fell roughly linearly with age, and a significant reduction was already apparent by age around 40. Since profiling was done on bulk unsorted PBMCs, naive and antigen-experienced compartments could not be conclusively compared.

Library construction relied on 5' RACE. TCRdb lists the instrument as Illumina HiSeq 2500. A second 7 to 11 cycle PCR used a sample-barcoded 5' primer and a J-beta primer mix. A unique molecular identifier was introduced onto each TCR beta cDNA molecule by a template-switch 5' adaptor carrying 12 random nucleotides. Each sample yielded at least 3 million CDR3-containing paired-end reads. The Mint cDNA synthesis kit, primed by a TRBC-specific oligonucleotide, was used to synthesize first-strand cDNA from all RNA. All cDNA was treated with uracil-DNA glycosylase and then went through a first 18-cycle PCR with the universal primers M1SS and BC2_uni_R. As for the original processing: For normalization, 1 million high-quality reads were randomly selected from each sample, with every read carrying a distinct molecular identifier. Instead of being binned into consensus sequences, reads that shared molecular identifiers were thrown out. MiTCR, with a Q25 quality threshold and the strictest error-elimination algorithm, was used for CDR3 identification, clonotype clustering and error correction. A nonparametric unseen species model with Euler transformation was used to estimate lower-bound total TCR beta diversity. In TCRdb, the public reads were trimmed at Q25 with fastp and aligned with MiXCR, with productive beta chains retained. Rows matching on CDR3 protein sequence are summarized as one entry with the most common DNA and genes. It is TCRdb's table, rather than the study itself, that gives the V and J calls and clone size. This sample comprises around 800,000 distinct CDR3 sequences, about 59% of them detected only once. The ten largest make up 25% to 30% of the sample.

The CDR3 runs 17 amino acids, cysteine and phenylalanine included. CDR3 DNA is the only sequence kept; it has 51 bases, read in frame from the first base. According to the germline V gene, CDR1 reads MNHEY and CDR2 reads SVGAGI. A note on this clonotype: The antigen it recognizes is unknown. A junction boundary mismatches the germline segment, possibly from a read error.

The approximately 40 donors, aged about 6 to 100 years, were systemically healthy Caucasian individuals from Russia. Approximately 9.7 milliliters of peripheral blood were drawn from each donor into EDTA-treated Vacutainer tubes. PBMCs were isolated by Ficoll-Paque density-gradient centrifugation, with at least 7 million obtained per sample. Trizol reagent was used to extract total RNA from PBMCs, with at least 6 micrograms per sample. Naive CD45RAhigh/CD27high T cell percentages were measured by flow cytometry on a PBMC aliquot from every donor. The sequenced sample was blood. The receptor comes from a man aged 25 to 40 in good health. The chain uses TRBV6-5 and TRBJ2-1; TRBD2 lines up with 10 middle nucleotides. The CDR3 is CASSYSFGSGGRNKQFF. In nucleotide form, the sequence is TGTGCCAGCAGTTACTCGTTTGGTAGCGGGGGGCGCAATAAGCAGTTCTTC.